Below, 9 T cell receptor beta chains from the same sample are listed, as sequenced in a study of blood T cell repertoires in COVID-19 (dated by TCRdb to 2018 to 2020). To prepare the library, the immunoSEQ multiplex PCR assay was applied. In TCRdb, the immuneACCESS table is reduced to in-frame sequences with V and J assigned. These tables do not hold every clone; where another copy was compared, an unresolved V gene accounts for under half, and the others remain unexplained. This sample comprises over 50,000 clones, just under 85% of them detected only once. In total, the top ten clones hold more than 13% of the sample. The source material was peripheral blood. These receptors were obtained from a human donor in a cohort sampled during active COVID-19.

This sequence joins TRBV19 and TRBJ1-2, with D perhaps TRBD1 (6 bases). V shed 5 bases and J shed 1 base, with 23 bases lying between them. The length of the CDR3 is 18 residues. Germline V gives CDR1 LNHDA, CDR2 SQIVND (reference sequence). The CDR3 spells CASSPDRRKIRFNYGYTF. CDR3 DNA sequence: TGTGCCAGTAGTCCGGACAGACGCAAAATACGCTTTAACTATGGCTACACCTTC.

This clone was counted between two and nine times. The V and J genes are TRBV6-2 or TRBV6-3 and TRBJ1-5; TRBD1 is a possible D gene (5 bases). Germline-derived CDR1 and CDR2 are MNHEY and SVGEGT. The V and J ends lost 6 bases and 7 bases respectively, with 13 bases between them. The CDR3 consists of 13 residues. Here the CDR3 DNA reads TGTGCCAGCAGCAACCTCGGGGGGCAGCCCCAGCATTTT. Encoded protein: CASSNLGGQPQHF.

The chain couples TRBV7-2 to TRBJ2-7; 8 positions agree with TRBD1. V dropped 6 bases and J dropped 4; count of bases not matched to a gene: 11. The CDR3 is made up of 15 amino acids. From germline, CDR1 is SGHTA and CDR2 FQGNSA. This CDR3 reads CASSDTGTGSYEQYF. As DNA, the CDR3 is TGTGCCAGCAGTGACACCGGGACAGGATCGTACGAGCAGTACTTC.

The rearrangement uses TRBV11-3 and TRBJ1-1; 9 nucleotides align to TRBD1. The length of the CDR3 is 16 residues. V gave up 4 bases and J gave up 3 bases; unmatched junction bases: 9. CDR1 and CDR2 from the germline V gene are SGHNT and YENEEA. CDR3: CASSSSGTGLDTEAFF. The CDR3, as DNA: TGTGCCAGCAGCTCCTCCGGGACAGGGTTAGACACTGAAGCTTTCTTT.

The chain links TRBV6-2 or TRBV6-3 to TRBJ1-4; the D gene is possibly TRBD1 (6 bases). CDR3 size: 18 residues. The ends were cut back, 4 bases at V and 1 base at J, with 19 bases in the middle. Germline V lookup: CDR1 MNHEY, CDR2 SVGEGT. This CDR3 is CASSSRRDTYETNEKLFF. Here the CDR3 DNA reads TGTGCCAGCAGTTCCCGCCGGGACACGTATGAAACTAATGAAAAACTGTTTTTT.

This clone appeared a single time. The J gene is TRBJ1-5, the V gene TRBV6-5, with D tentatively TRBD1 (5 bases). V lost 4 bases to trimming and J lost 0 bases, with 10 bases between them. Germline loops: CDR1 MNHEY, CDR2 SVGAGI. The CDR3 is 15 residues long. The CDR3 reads CASSSSGASNQPQHF. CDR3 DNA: TGTGCCAGCAGTTCATCTGGGGCTAGCAATCAGCCCCAGCATTTT.

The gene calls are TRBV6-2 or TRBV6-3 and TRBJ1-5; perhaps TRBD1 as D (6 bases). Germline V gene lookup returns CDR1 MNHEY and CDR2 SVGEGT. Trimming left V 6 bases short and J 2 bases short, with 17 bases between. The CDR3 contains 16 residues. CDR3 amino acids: CASSPERGSGNQPQHF. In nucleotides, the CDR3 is TGTGCCAGCAGCCCTGAGAGGGGGTCGGGCAATCAGCCCCAGCATTTT.

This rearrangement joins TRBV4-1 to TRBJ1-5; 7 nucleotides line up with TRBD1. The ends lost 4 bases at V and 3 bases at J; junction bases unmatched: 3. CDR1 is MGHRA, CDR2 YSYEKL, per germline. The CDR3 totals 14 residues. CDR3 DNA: TGCGCCAGCAGCCCGGGACAGTTCAATCAGCCCCAGCATTTT. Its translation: CASSPGQFNQPQHF.

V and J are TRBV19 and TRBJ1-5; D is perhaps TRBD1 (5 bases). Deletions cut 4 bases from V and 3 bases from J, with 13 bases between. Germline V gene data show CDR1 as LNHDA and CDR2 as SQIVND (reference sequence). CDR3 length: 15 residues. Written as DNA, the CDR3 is TGTGCCAGTAGTAGGGGGGGGAGGGTCAATCAGCCCCAGCATTTT. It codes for CASSRGGRVNQPQHF.